This TCR beta chain came from a study of CD8 T cells in ankylosing spondylitis. Study-wide results and caveats: Clones linked to disease were reported to show significant enrichment in matched ankylosing spondylitis synovial fluid. The study identified a TCR beta motif of several highly homologous variants that appeared characteristic of ankylosing spondylitis blood. CD8+ cells made up the disease-linked clones, which were relatively rare in peripheral blood. Both synovial fluid and blood in reactive arthritis had previously been reported to carry some motif variants.

By quantitative 5'-RACE with molecular barcodes, the TCR beta libraries were made. Via MiXCR, TCRdb re-called the 5' RACE reads, giving one row per CDR3 protein. The sample lists a few hundred thousand distinct CDR3 sequences; more than 5.5% were seen once. Trimming at V came to 2 bases and at J to 0 bases, leaving 12 bases not matched to a gene. Germline V gene lookup returns CDR1 SGHRS and CDR2 YFSETQ. The CDR3 has 19 residues. This clonotype was seen ten or more times. Its antigen is as yet unknown. The rearrangement links TRBV5-1 to TRBJ2-1, with 9 bases aligning to TRBD2. Material: blood, either unsorted or a sorted T cell fraction (not recorded which). The receptor was isolated from a male donor with ankylosing spondylitis. The CDR3 DNA is TGCGCCAGCAGCTTTTCCGGGACTAGCACCCATAGCTCCTACAATGAGCAGTTCTTC. This translates into CASSFSGTSTHSSYNEQFF.